This T cell receptor (beta chain) was identified during a study of shared clonotypes between healthy human individuals. Study information: The donors, a couple of women and a few men, were aged 18 to 49. Broader study findings: Sharing across four donors was seen in around 5% of naive CD4 clonotypes.

Healthy and HIV-negative, the adult donors had no recent acute infections or vaccinations. The CDR3 is 15 residues long. Germline assignment: CDR1 MNHEY and CDR2 SMNVEV (reference sequence). V was pared by 6 bases and J by 0 bases, with 14 bases between. Assay: immunoSEQ multiplex PCR; the TCRdb copy retains only in-frame clones and omits some. The table has approximately 640,000 clones, about 90% seen once. As concerns this clone: Its specificity is unknown.

The specimen was memory CD8+ T cells from PBMCs. Stated subset: CD45RO+ cells pooled with CCR7-negative TemRA cells. This chain connects TRBV27 to TRBJ1-1; D is possibly TRBD1 (5 bases). The clonotype originates from a man aged 18 to 35 in good health. Some clones in this sample may be carry-over from other donors' samples. CDR3 sequence (DNA): TGTGCCAGCAGCTTCGACGGGGGGATGAACACTGAAGCTTTCTTT. Translating gives CASSFDGGMNTEAFF.